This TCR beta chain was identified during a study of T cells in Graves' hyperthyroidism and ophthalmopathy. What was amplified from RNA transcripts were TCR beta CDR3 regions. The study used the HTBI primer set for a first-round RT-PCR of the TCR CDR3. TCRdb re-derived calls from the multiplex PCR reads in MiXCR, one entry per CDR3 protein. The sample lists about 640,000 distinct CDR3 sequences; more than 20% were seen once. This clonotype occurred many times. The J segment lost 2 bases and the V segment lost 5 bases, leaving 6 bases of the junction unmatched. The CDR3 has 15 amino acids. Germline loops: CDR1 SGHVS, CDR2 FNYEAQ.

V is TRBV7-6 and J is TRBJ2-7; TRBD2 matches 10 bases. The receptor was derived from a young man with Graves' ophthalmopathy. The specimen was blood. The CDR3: CASSEQRGGTYEQYF. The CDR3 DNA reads TGTGCCAGCAGCGAGCAGCGGGGGGGGACCTACGAGCAGTACTTC. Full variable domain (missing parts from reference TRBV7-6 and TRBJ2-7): GAGVSQSPRYKVTKRGQDVALRCDPISGHVSLYWYRQALGQGPEFLTYFNYEAQQDKSGLPNDRFSAERPEGSISTLTIQRTEQRDSAMYRCASSEQRGGTYEQYFGPGTRLTVT.